Shown below are 13 T cell receptor beta chains from a single sample sequenced in a study of T cell changes during pregnancy in multiple sclerosis. The method was immunoSEQ multiplex PCR; TCRdb's version includes in-frame clones alone and lacks a portion of them. The sample records around 12,000 clones, approximately 88% being singletons. The material sequenced was CD8+ T cells from peripheral blood mononuclear cells, taken in the second trimester of pregnancy. These receptors were taken from a female donor in good health, enrolled as a control in a pregnancy study.

CDR3 DNA: TGTGCCAGCAGCTTAGGATACACTGTAGTTTCGTGGGAGGACTATGGCTACACCTTC. Its translation is CASSLGYTVVSWEDYGYTF. This sequence joins TRBV7-2 and TRBJ1-2; D is ambiguous. This CDR3 comprises 19 residues. Germline V CDR1 and CDR2: SGHTA, FQGNSA. Trimming removed 1 base from V and 3 bases from J, with 24 bases in between.

This chain links TRBV30 with TRBJ1-1; tentatively, D is TRBD1 (5 bases). Trimming took 4 bases from V and 3 from J, leaving 12 bases between them. Looked up from germline, CDR1 is GTSNPN and CDR2 is SVGIG (reference sequence). The CDR3 has 13 residues. CDR3 residues: CAWKNQGHTEAFF. DNA of the CDR3: TGTGCCTGGAAGAATCAGGGCCACACTGAAGCTTTCTTT.

The chain couples TRBV4-2 to TRBJ2-1, with 9 bases fitting TRBD2. In germline, CDR1 is LGHNA, CDR2 YNFKEQ. The V segment lost 3 bases and the J segment 9 bases; nucleotides outside the gene matches: 9. The CDR3 has 15 amino acids. The CDR3: CASSHPLAGEGEQFF. In nucleotides, the CDR3 is TGTGCCAGCAGCCATCCATTAGCGGGAGAAGGTGAGCAGTTCTTC.

The rearrangement joins TRBV7-8 to TRBJ1-2, with 7 positions matching TRBD1. With 1 base clipped from V and 5 bases from J, the junction kept 4 bases outside the gene matches. The CDR3 is 14 amino acids. Germline-derived CDR1 and CDR2 are SGHVS and FQNEAQ. Written as DNA, the CDR3 is TGTGCCAGCAGCTTAGAAAGGGGGCGGTATGGCTACACCTTC. Translated: CASSLERGRYGYTF.

The V gene is TRBV6-5, the J gene TRBJ2-7; TRBD2 agrees at 9 bases. The V segment lost 2 bases and the J segment 6 bases; nucleotides outside the gene matches: 8. CDR3 size: 15 residues. Looked up from germline, CDR1 is MNHEY and CDR2 is SVGAGI. The CDR3: CASSYAREGRGEQYF. The CDR3 DNA sequence: TGTGCCAGCAGTTACGCGCGGGAGGGCCGGGGCGAGCAGTACTTC.

CDR3 in DNA: TGTGCCAGCAGCCTAGCGGGGCGGTTAGGAGAGACCCAGTACTTC. Translation: CASSLAGRLGETQYF. V and J are TRBV27 and TRBJ2-5, with TRBD2 matching over 9 bases. The CDR3 is made up of 15 amino acids. The junction had 9 bases not matched to a gene; V was cut back by 6 bases and J by 4 bases. Germline-derived CDR1 and CDR2 are MNHEY and SMNVEV (reference sequence).

The chain recombines TRBV4-3 with TRBJ2-1; TRBD2 might be the D (5 bases). Germline CDR1 LGHNA, CDR2 YSLEER. Trimming removed 3 bases at V and 10 bases at J, with 19 bases between. The CDR3 is 15 residues long. The CDR3 sequence: CASSHGLLSNGEQFF. In DNA form, the CDR3 reads TGCGCCAGCAGCCACGGACTTCTTAGCAACGGCGAGCAGTTCTTC.

The chain couples TRBV9 to TRBJ2-2; possible D gene TRBD2, 6 bases. The CDR3 sequence is 16 residues long. CDR1 is SGDLS and CDR2 is YYNGEE in the germline V gene. The V end was cut by 0 bases, the J end by 5 bases, with 14 bases between. The CDR3 region has the DNA TGTGCCAGCAGCGTAGAACCGGGAGTGACTACCGGGGAGCTGTTTTTT. Its protein is CASSVEPGVTTGELFF.

This chain joins TRBV6-4 and TRBJ2-1, with TRBD2 as a possible D gene (6 bases). Trimming shortened V by 5 bases and J by 9 bases, and 8 bases separated the two germline ends. CDR1 MRHNA and CDR2 SNTAGT come from the germline V gene. The CDR3 consists of 11 residues. The CDR3 spells CASSHGGEQFF. CDR3 DNA: TGTGCCAGCAGTCACGGGGGTGAGCAGTTCTTC.

The chain uses TRBV12-5 and TRBJ2-1; no definite D call. CDR3 length equals 12 residues. The ends were cut back, 6 bases at V and 4 bases at J, with 7 bases in the middle. Germline CDR1 is LGHNT and CDR2 is FRNRAP. The CDR3 DNA sequence: TGTGCTAGTGGCCCCGCGTACAATGAGCAGTTCTTC. It is translated as CASGPAYNEQFF.

V gene TRBV5-4 combines with J gene TRBJ2-3, with 9 nucleotides matching TRBD2. CDR1 SGHNT and CDR2 YYREEE come from the germline V gene (reference sequence). V shed 5 bases and J 0 bases; nucleotides not matched to a gene: 4. CDR3 length: 15 amino acids. CDR3 loop: CASRYSGGSTDTQYF. The CDR3 coding sequence is TGTGCCAGCAGATATAGCGGGGGCAGCACAGATACGCAGTATTTT.

This chain connects TRBV28 to TRBJ1-2; no reliable D call. This CDR3 has 15 residues. Germline V gene data show CDR1 as MDHEN and CDR2 as SYDVKM. V lost 6 bases and J lost 3, with 17 bases in between. The CDR3 DNA reads TGTGCCAGCAGCGGTCCGGCGGGTGAGGACTATGGCTACACCTTC. It yields the protein CASSGPAGEDYGYTF.

The chain has TRBV5-1 and TRBJ2-7, with 9 bases lining up with TRBD2. V shed 1 base, J shed 4 bases, and the junction held 9 bases outside the gene matches. Germline-derived CDR1 and CDR2 are SGHRS and YFSETQ. The CDR3 is 16 amino acids. The CDR3 DNA reads as TGCGCCAGCAGCTTGAGGCCGGGACTAGCTTTTTACGAGCAGTACTTC. Translated, it gives CASSLRPGLAFYEQYF.